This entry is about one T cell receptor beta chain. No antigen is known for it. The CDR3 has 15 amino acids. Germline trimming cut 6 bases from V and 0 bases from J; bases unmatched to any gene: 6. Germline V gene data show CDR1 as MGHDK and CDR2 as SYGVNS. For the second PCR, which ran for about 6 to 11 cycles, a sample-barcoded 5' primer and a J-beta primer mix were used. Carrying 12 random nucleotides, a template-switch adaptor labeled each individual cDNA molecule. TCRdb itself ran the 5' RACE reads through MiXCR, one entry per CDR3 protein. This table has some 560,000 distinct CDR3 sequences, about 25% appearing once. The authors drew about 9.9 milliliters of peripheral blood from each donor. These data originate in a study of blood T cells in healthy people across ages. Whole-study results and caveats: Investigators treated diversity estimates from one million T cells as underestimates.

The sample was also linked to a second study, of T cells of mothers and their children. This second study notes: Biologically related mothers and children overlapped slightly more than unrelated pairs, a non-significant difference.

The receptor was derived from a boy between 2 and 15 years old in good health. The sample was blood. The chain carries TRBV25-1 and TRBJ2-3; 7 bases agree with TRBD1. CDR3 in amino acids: CASRDRVSSTDTQYF. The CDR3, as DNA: TGTGCCAGCAGAGACAGGGTTTCTAGCACAGATACGCAGTATTTT.